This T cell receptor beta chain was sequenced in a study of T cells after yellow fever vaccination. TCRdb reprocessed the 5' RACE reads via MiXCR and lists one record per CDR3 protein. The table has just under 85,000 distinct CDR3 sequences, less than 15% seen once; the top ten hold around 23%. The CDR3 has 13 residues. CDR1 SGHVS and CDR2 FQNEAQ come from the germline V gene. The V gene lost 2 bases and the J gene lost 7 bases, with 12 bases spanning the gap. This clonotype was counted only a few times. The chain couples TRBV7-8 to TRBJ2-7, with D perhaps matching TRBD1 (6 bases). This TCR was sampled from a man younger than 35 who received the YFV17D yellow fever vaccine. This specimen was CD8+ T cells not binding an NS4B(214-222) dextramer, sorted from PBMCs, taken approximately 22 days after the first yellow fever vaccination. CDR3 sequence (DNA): TGTGCCAGCAGCTTATTGGGGGCCCGGGAGCAGTACTTC. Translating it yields CASSLLGAREQYF. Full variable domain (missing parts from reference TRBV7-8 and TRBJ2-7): GAGVSQSPRYKVAKRGQDVALRCDPISGHVSLFWYQQALGQGPEFLTYFQNEAQLDKSGLPSDRFFAERPEGSVSTLKIQRTQQEDSAVYLCASSLLGAREQYFGPGTRLTVT.